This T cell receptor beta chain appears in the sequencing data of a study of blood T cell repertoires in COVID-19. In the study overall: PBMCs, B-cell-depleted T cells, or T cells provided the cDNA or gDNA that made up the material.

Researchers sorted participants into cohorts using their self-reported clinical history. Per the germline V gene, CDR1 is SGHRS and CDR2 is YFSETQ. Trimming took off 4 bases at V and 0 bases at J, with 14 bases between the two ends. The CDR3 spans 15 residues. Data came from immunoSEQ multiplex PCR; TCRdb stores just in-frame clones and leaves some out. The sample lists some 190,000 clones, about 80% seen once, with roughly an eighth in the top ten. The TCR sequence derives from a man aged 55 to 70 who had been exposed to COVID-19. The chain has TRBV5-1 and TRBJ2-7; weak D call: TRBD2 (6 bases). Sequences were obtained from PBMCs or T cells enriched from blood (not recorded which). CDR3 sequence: CASSPDPTSSYEQYF. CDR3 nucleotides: TGCGCCAGCAGCCCGGACCCGACTAGCTCCTACGAGCAGTACTTC.